Below are 30 T cell receptor beta chains sequenced from a single sample in a study of blood T cell repertoires in COVID-19. The assay was immunoSEQ multiplex PCR, and TCRdb's table has in-frame clones only and misses some. The sample lists 80,000 to 100,000 clones; around 90% were seen once. Sequences were obtained from peripheral blood. These receptors were obtained from a human donor with active COVID-19. The donor label of this sample is uncertain.

The V call is TRBV5-5, the J call TRBJ2-7; D possibly corresponds to TRBD1 (5 bases). Germline loops: CDR1 SGHKS, CDR2 YYEKEE (reference sequence). V was clipped by 0 bases and J by 2 bases, with 9 bases between them. The CDR3 loop spans 14 amino acids. CDR3 residues: CASSLERGTYEQYF. In DNA form, the CDR3 reads TGTGCCAGCAGCTTGGAAAGGGGTACCTACGAGCAGTACTTC.

In its sample, this clone was seen once. The chain uses TRBV6-6 and TRBJ1-3; D remains unclear. Germline CDR1 and CDR2: MNHNY and SVGAGI (reference sequence). V lost 5 bases to trimming and J lost 6 bases, with 17 bases between them. CDR3 length: 15 residues. The CDR3 reads CASSQGLQLENTIYF. For the CDR3, the DNA is TGTGCCAGCAGTCAAGGTCTACAGTTGGAAAACACCATATATTTT.

V is TRBV9 and J is TRBJ1-5; TRBD1 aligns across 9 bases. This CDR3 is built from 15 residues. V dropped 2 bases and J dropped 3; count of bases not matched to a gene: 3. Germline CDR1 and CDR2: SGDLS and YYNGEE. CDR3 sequence (DNA): TGTGCCAGCAGCGTCGGACAGGGGTACAATCAGCCCCAGCATTTT. The encoded protein is CASSVGQGYNQPQHF.

This clone was detected only once. The chain links TRBV3-1 (or the pseudogene TRBV3-2) to TRBJ2-1; D is perhaps TRBD2 (7 bases). V was trimmed by 3 bases and J by 8 bases, leaving 14 bases between them. This CDR3 spans 14 amino acids. Per the germline V gene, CDR1 is LGHDT and CDR2 is YNNKEL (reference sequence). This chain's CDR3 is CASSQLGGGDEQFF. In nucleotides, the CDR3 is TGTGCCAGCAGCCAGCTGGGAGGGGGGGATGAGCAGTTCTTC.

The genes are TRBV20-1 and TRBJ2-3, with D possibly matching TRBD1 (6 bases). The CDR3 contains 11 residues. The germline V gene encodes CDR1 DFQATT and CDR2 SNEGSKA (reference sequence). Deletions cut 4 bases from V and 12 bases from J, with 14 bases between. CDR3: CSAIGTTSQYF. Here the CDR3 DNA reads TGCAGTGCTATTGGGACAACCTCCCAGTATTTT.

The J gene is TRBJ1-6, the V gene TRBV5-4; D is perhaps TRBD1 (5 bases). This CDR3 has 12 amino acids. Germline CDR1 is SGHNT and CDR2 is YYREEE (reference sequence). V gave up 4 bases and J gave up 9 bases, with 8 bases separating them. The CDR3 bases are TGTGCCAGCAGCGTTCAGGGTTCACCCCTCCACTTT. Translating it yields CASSVQGSPLHF.

J is TRBJ2-7 and V is TRBV5-6; 12 positions agree with TRBD2. CDR1 is SGHDT, CDR2 YYEEEE, per germline. The V gene end was trimmed by 0 bases and the J gene end by 2 bases; junction bases not matched to a gene: 6. The CDR3 sequence is 17 residues long. The CDR3 loop reads CASSLGLAGANPYEQYF. The CDR3 coding sequence is TGTGCCAGCAGCTTGGGACTAGCGGGGGCCAATCCCTACGAGCAGTACTTC.

The chain is built from TRBV7-6 and TRBJ1-4, with no clear D. The CDR3 is made up of 15 amino acids. Germline assignment: CDR1 SGHVS and CDR2 FNYEAQ. V lost 5 bases and J 2 bases, leaving 12 bases between the germline ends. The CDR3 region has the DNA TGTGCCAGCAGCCCCGCCGAGGCCACTAATGAAAAACTGTTTTTT. Translating it yields CASSPAEATNEKLFF.

This chain joins TRBV28 and TRBJ1-1, with D possibly matching TRBD1 (6 bases). The V gene lost 7 bases and the J gene lost 0 bases, with 9 bases spanning the gap. The CDR3 has 13 amino acids. CDR1 and CDR2 from the germline V gene are MDHEN and SYDVKM. This chain's CDR3 is CASTEGVNTEAFF. The DNA of the CDR3 is TGTGCCAGCACAGAGGGGGTGAACACTGAAGCTTTCTTT.

V and J are TRBV28 and TRBJ1-2; 10 nucleotides match TRBD1. J gave up 12 bases and V 11 bases, and 12 bases lay outside the gene matches. CDR1 and CDR2 (germline): MDHEN, SYDVKM. This CDR3 spans 12 amino acids. In DNA, the CDR3 is TGTGCCGGAACCACAGCGACAGGGGGCCACACCTTC. This gives the protein CAGTTATGGHTF.

This clone has only one observation. The chain uses TRBV5-4 and TRBJ2-7, with D possibly matching TRBD2 (6 bases). The CDR3 covers 14 residues. Germline V gene data show CDR1 as SGHNT and CDR2 as YYREEE (reference sequence). Trimming took off 0 bases at V and 3 bases at J, with 10 bases between the two ends. CDR3 DNA sequence: TGTGCCAGCAGCTTGGGCGGGGTAGTCTACGAGCAGTACTTC. The encoded protein is CASSLGGVVYEQYF.

This sequence joins TRBV15 and TRBJ1-2; perhaps TRBD1 as D (6 bases). This CDR3 is built from 15 residues. From germline, CDR1 is LNHNV and CDR2 YYDKDF (reference sequence). V lost 3 bases and J 6 bases, leaving 17 bases between the germline ends. The CDR3 nucleotides are TGTGCCACCAGCAGCGGTGCAGGGGCCCTTGATGGCTACACCTTC. Its protein is CATSSGAGALDGYTF.

The rearrangement uses TRBV15 and TRBJ1-2; D is possibly TRBD1 (6 bases). Trimming cost V 7 bases and J 3 bases, with 15 bases left between them. CDR3 length: 14 amino acids. The germline V gene encodes CDR1 LNHNV and CDR2 YYDKDF (reference sequence). The CDR3 bases are TGTGCCACCAAAGCCGTACAGGGATACTATGGCTACACCTTC. Its translation: CATKAVQGYYGYTF.

The gene calls are TRBV10-3 and TRBJ2-5; 9 bases align to TRBD1. The V gene's germline CDR1 is ENHRY and CDR2 SYGVKD. Trimming removed 2 bases from V and 2 bases from J; junction bases left unmatched: 6. The CDR3 extends over 16 amino acids. This CDR3 is CAISEKGTGRQETQYF. The CDR3 region has the DNA TGTGCCATCAGTGAGAAAGGGACAGGGAGACAAGAGACCCAGTACTTC.

The rearrangement uses TRBV9 and TRBJ1-6; D may be TRBD1 (6 bases). Germline V CDR1 and CDR2: SGDLS, YYNGEE. V was trimmed by 3 bases and J by 9 bases, leaving 16 bases between them. The CDR3 is made up of 15 amino acids. The CDR3 DNA reads as TGTGCCAGCAGCGCAGGAGCAGGGGCTATTTCACCCCTCCACTTT. It encodes CASSAGAGAISPLHF.

V usage is TRBV2 and J usage is TRBJ2-3; the match to TRBD2 covers 11 bases. J gave up 0 bases and V 10 bases, and 9 bases lay outside the gene matches. The CDR3 runs 16 residues. Germline V gives CDR1 SNHLY, CDR2 FYNNEI. The CDR3 sequence: CATGLAGTLSTDTQYF. The CDR3 DNA reads as TGTGCCACCGGACTAGCGGGTACCCTAAGCACAGATACGCAGTATTTT.

The chain couples TRBV5-6 to TRBJ1-6; the match to TRBD1 covers 9 bases. V lost 2 bases to trimming and J lost 2 bases; unmatched junction nucleotides: 2. This CDR3 has 16 residues. Germline V gene sequence: CDR1 SGHDT, CDR2 YYEEEE. DNA of the CDR3: TGTGCCAGCAGCTTACGGGACAGGGCCTATAATTCACCCCTCCACTTT. Protein sequence: CASSLRDRAYNSPLHF.

The chain has TRBV2 and TRBJ1-1; 8 bases are a match to TRBD1. Germline loops: CDR1 SNHLY, CDR2 FYNNEI. The CDR3 extends over 15 amino acids. The junction had 11 bases not matched to a gene; V was cut back by 8 bases and J by 3 bases. This chain's CDR3 is CASPGGARDDTEAFF. CDR3 nucleotide sequence: TGTGCCAGCCCAGGGGGCGCGCGGGATGACACTGAAGCTTTCTTT.

The genes are TRBV12-3 or TRBV12-4 and TRBJ2-7; the D gene is possibly TRBD2 (7 bases). V lost 9 bases, J lost 0 bases, and 12 bases lay in between. The length of the CDR3 is 13 residues. The CDR3 region has the DNA TGTGCCAGTAACGGGGGGCCCTCCTACGAGCAGTACTTC. It encodes CASNGGPSYEQYF.

The chain's CDR3 is CASSLGTGTGGRRTEAFF. CDR3 DNA sequence: TGTGCCAGCAGCTTGGGGACCGGGACAGGGGGCCGGAGGACTGAAGCTTTCTTT. V usage is TRBV5-6 and J usage is TRBJ1-1, with 12 bases fitting TRBD1. The CDR3 covers 18 residues. Trimming cost V 0 bases and J 5 bases; bases outside gene matches: 11. CDR1 is SGHDT and CDR2 is YYEEEE in the germline V gene.

The rearrangement links TRBV6-4 to TRBJ2-3; the D gene is possibly TRBD2 (5 bases). V shed 0 bases and J shed 0 bases, with 7 bases lying between them. The CDR3 runs to 15 residues. CDR1 is MRHNA, CDR2 SNTAGT, per germline. The chain's CDR3 is CASSDSPGSTDTQYF. As DNA, the CDR3 is TGTGCCAGCAGTGACTCGCCGGGGAGCACAGATACGCAGTATTTT.

The V gene is TRBV4-1, the J gene TRBJ2-1; 8 nucleotides agree with TRBD1. The germline V gene has CDR1 MGHRA and CDR2 YSYEKL. There are 15 residues in the CDR3. Germline trimming cut 3 bases from V and 10 bases from J; bases unmatched to any gene: 11. The CDR3 sequence is CASSQHTGTGGEQFF. DNA of the CDR3: TGCGCCAGCAGCCAGCATACCGGGACAGGAGGGGAGCAGTTCTTC.

In DNA form, the CDR3 reads TGTGCCAGCAGCATCTCCGGGACTTATAATTCACCCCTCCACTTT. It codes for CASSISGTYNSPLHF. The gene calls are TRBV9 and TRBJ1-6; D is perhaps TRBD1 (5 bases). This CDR3 spans 15 amino acids. Germline V lookup: CDR1 SGDLS, CDR2 YYNGEE. The V gene lost 4 bases and the J gene lost 4 bases, with 12 bases spanning the gap.

This clone was detected once. In DNA, the CDR3 is TGTGCTAGTGGTTTGGCAGGGTTTTACAATGAGCAGTTCTTC. Its protein product is CASGLAGFYNEQFF. The chain joins TRBV12-5 to TRBJ2-1, with D possibly TRBD1 on 5 matching bases. V was trimmed by 1 base and J by 4 bases, leaving 8 bases between them. There are 14 residues in the CDR3. Germline CDR1 LGHNT, CDR2 FRNRAP.

The chain carries TRBV27 and TRBJ1-6; D call uncertain. V dropped 5 bases and J dropped 9 bases, with 11 bases sitting between them. From germline, CDR1 is MNHEY and CDR2 SMNVEV (reference sequence). The CDR3 is 13 residues long. CDR3 coding DNA: TGTGCCAGCAGTCCCAGACCAGGTTCACCCCTCCACTTT. Translated: CASSPRPGSPLHF.

DNA of the CDR3: TGTGCCAGTAGTGCAGGACAGGGAAGGCGAAGAGGCCATGGCTACACCTTC. Translating it yields CASSAGQGRRRGHGYTF. This chain connects TRBV19 to TRBJ1-2, with 8 bases matching TRBD1. V was clipped by 5 bases and J by 6 bases; unmatched bases: 17. CDR1 and CDR2 from the germline V gene are LNHDA and SQIVND (reference sequence). This CDR3 spans 17 amino acids.

This chain joins TRBV5-6 and TRBJ2-1; D is unclear. The V and J ends lost 2 bases and 3 bases respectively, with 9 bases between them. This CDR3 spans 14 amino acids. The germline V gene encodes CDR1 SGHDT and CDR2 YYEEEE. The CDR3 DNA sequence: TGTGCCAGCAGCTTAGCATTAAACTACAATGAGCAGTTCTTC. Its protein product is CASSLALNYNEQFF.

This clone was picked up a small number of times. The CDR3 protein is CASSLDPGGLYTF. CDR3 sequence (DNA): TGTGCCAGCAGCTTAGACCCGGGGGGCCTCTACACCTTC. This chain links TRBV11-2 with TRBJ1-2; D perhaps matches TRBD1 (6 bases). V was pared by 0 bases and J by 10 bases, with 12 bases between. The CDR3 runs to 13 residues. Looked up from germline, CDR1 is SGHAT and CDR2 is FQNNGV.

This clone was found once. CDR3 sequence (DNA): TGTGCCAGCATTTCTCGGGGTGGCTACACCTTC. The encoded protein is CASISRGGYTF. V is TRBV6-5 and J is TRBJ1-2; D uncertain. Germline lookup yields CDR1 MNHEY and CDR2 SVGAGI. V lost 7 bases to trimming and J lost 7 bases, with 10 bases between them. CDR3 size: 11 residues.

The chain recombines TRBV5-5 with TRBJ2-5; possibly TRBD1 for D (5 bases). CDR3 length equals 15 residues. The V end lost 3 bases, the J end lost 5 bases, and 17 bases lay between the germline ends. Germline V lookup: CDR1 SGHKS, CDR2 YYEKEE (reference sequence). CDR3: CASSSYQGYGETQYF. CDR3 DNA: TGTGCCAGCAGCTCTTACCAGGGTTATGGGGAGACCCAGTACTTC.